Below are 20 T cell receptor beta chains sequenced from a single sample in a study of blood T cell repertoires in COVID-19. Libraries were prepared by immunoSEQ multiplex PCR; TCRdb keeps only in-frame clonotypes and omits some of them. Here the sample spans 300,000 to 400,000 clones, over 80% being singletons. Specimen: peripheral blood. The receptors derive from a woman in her forties or fifties with COVID-19, enrolled during active disease.

Here the CDR3 reads CASSLRDRDYTF. For the CDR3, the DNA is TGTGCCAGCAGTCTCCGGGACAGAGACTACACCTTC. The J gene is TRBJ1-2, the V gene TRBV6-5, with 7 positions matching TRBD1. V shed 5 bases, J shed 10 bases, and the junction held 7 bases outside the gene matches. CDR1 is MNHEY and CDR2 is SVGAGI in the germline V gene. There are 12 residues in the CDR3.

V usage is TRBV7-8 and J usage is TRBJ1-1; D gene ambiguous. This CDR3 has 16 amino acids. V lost 5 bases and J lost 0, with 16 bases in between. CDR1 is SGHVS, CDR2 FQNEAQ, per germline. The CDR3 sequence: CASSVRYAVLNTEAFF. CDR3 in DNA: TGTGCCAGCAGCGTCAGATATGCAGTCCTGAACACTGAAGCTTTCTTT.

V and J are TRBV5-1 and TRBJ2-7, with TRBD1 as a possible D gene (5 bases). Germline CDR1 and CDR2: SGHRS and YFSETQ. V lost 3 bases to trimming and J lost 7 bases, with 14 bases between them. The CDR3 runs to 13 residues. DNA of the CDR3: TGCGCCAGCAGCTCGGACATTAAAGGGGAGCAGTACTTC. Protein sequence: CASSSDIKGEQYF.

The chain couples TRBV3-1 (or the pseudogene TRBV3-2) to TRBJ1-2; D remains ambiguous. The germline V gene has CDR1 LGHDT and CDR2 YNNKEL (reference sequence). The V end lost 1 base, the J end lost 0 bases, and 6 bases lay between the germline ends. CDR3 length equals 14 residues. This CDR3 reads CASSQVATNYGYTF. DNA of the CDR3: TGTGCCAGCAGCCAAGTAGCCACTAACTATGGCTACACCTTC.

This clone was observed a few times. This chain joins TRBV6-1 and TRBJ2-2; 7 bases are shared with TRBD1. Trimming cost V 3 bases and J 13 bases; bases outside gene matches: 20. Germline lookup yields CDR1 MNHNS and CDR2 SASEGT. The CDR3 has 17 residues. The CDR3 nucleotides read TGTGCCAGCAGTGACGACCCCCTCGGACAGGCATCAGGGTTGCTGTTTTTT. It translates to CASSDDPLGQASGLLFF.

The genes are TRBV6-5 and TRBJ2-4, with TRBD2 matching over 9 bases. V lost 3 bases to trimming and J lost 6 bases; unmatched junction nucleotides: 6. The germline CDR1 and CDR2 sequences are MNHEY and SVGAGI. The CDR3 has 15 amino acids. CDR3 coding DNA: TGTGCCAGCAGTTATGGGCGGGAGGGCCGAAACATTCAGTACTTC. This encodes CASSYGREGRNIQYF.

The rearrangement joins TRBV27 to TRBJ1-1; D remains ambiguous. Germline V gene lookup returns CDR1 MNHEY and CDR2 SMNVEV (reference sequence). V was shortened by 6 bases and J by 4 bases, with 15 bases between the two germline ends. There are 14 residues in the CDR3. CDR3 loop: CASRDGEMRTEAFF. CDR3 sequence (DNA): TGTGCCAGCAGGGACGGGGAAATGCGCACTGAAGCTTTCTTT.

The V gene is TRBV23-1, the J gene TRBJ1-4, with 10 bases aligning to TRBD1. TRBV23-1 is filed as an ORF, its function uncertain. This CDR3 has 14 residues. V trimming: 7 bases; J trimming: 8 bases; junction bases outside the gene matches: 7. CDR3 amino acids: CASTRGQGREKLFF. The CDR3 coding sequence is TGCGCCAGCACCCGGGGACAGGGGAGGGAAAAACTGTTTTTT.

The chain is built from TRBV5-1 and TRBJ1-1; D is uncertain. Germline values: CDR1 SGHRS, CDR2 YFSETQ. With 4 bases removed from V and 3 bases from J, the gap between germline ends came to 13 bases. The CDR3 loop spans 14 amino acids. The CDR3 reads CASSRISQDTEAFF. DNA for the CDR3: TGCGCCAGCAGCCGTATAAGCCAAGACACTGAAGCTTTCTTT.

V and J are TRBV6-4 and TRBJ1-2; TRBD1 matches 7 bases. The CDR3 is 16 residues long. Germline assignment: CDR1 MRHNA and CDR2 SNTAGT. Trimming cost V 5 bases and J 0 bases; bases outside gene matches: 9. CDR3 amino acids: CASSIGTASSNYGYTF. The CDR3 DNA sequence: TGTGCCAGCAGTATTGGGACAGCAAGTTCTAACTATGGCTACACCTTC.

The V gene is TRBV29-1, the J gene TRBJ2-7; 7 bases align to TRBD1. Germline-derived CDR1 and CDR2 are SQVTM and ANQGSEA. Losses at the gene ends were 7 bases for V and 3 bases for J; bases not matched to a gene: 6. The CDR3 runs 12 residues. CDR3 coding DNA: TGCAGCGGACAGGGCAACTTCTACGAGCAGTACTTC. It codes for CSGQGNFYEQYF.

The chain combines TRBV19 with TRBJ2-7; 10 bases agree with TRBD2. The junction had 3 bases not matched to a gene; V was cut back by 6 bases and J by 1 base. The CDR3 spans 14 residues. Germline V CDR1 and CDR2: LNHDA, SQIVND (reference sequence). The CDR3 region has the DNA TGTGCCAGTAGGGCTAGCGGGAGATCCTACGAGCAGTACTTC. This codes for CASRASGRSYEQYF. Filled out from reference TRBV19 and TRBJ2-7, the complete variable domain reads DGGITQSPKYLFRKEGQNVTLSCEQNLNHDAMYWYRQDPGQGLRLIYYSQIVNDFQKGDIAEGYSVSREKKESFPLTVTSAQKNPTAFYLCASRASGRSYEQYFGPGTRLTVT.

This sequence joins TRBV6-6 and TRBJ1-4, with D tentatively TRBD1 (5 bases). This CDR3 contains 14 residues. Germline CDR1 is MNHNY and CDR2 is SVGAGI (reference sequence). Trimming took 8 bases from V and 0 from J, leaving 10 bases between them. CDR3 nucleotides: TGTGCCAGCCTGGGGCCCACAACTAATGAAAAACTGTTTTTT. Translation: CASLGPTTNEKLFF.

The gene calls are TRBV19 and TRBJ1-1; 10 bases match TRBD1. The germline CDR1 and CDR2 sequences are LNHDA and SQIVND (reference sequence). The CDR3 is 15 amino acids. The trim removed 7 bases at V and 5 bases at J, leaving 10 bases unmatched. The CDR3 reads CASTPTGGFLTEAFF. In DNA, the CDR3 is TGTGCCAGTACTCCGACAGGGGGCTTTCTTACTGAAGCTTTCTTT. Looking up the rest from reference TRBV19 and TRBJ1-1 gives the full variable domain: DGGITQSPKYLFRKEGQNVTLSCEQNLNHDAMYWYRQDPGQGLRLIYYSQIVNDFQKGDIAEGYSVSREKKESFPLTVTSAQKNPTAFYLCASTPTGGFLTEAFFGQGTRLTVV.

This clone occurred once. The chain combines TRBV19 with TRBJ1-3; tentative D call: TRBD1 (6 bases). V was shortened by 4 bases and J by 0 bases, with 10 bases between the two germline ends. CDR1 is LNHDA and CDR2 is SQIVND in the germline V gene (reference sequence). The CDR3 consists of 15 residues. CDR3 sequence (DNA): TGTGCCAGTAGTACAACGGACAGCTCTGGAAACACCATATATTTT. It encodes CASSTTDSSGNTIYF. The variable domain in full, completed from reference TRBV19 and TRBJ1-3, reads DGGITQSPKYLFRKEGQNVTLSCEQNLNHDAMYWYRQDPGQGLRLIYYSQIVNDFQKGDIAEGYSVSREKKESFPLTVTSAQKNPTAFYLCASSTTDSSGNTIYFGEGSWLTVV.

This clone has just one count. V usage is TRBV4-2 and J usage is TRBJ2-1; D might be TRBD2 (5 bases). V lost 1 base and J lost 3, with 13 bases in between. From germline, CDR1 is LGHNA and CDR2 YNFKEQ. The CDR3 runs to 16 residues. The CDR3 coding sequence is TGTGCCAGCAGCCAAGCGGCACTAGTCGGCTACAATGAGCAGTTCTTC. Protein sequence: CASSQAALVGYNEQFF.

J is TRBJ2-1 and V is TRBV4-2, with TRBD2 identical over 15 bases. The CDR3 length is 19 residues. With 0 bases clipped from V and 3 bases from J, the junction kept 6 bases outside the gene matches. Germline CDR1 and CDR2: LGHNA and YNFKEQ. CDR3 bases: TGTGCCAGCAGCCAAGATGGACTAGCGGGAGGGTTAGGCTACAATGAGCAGTTCTTC. It codes for CASSQDGLAGGLGYNEQFF.

The chain joins TRBV5-1 to TRBJ2-7; possible D gene TRBD2, 5 bases. This CDR3 comprises 16 residues. Germline V gene data show CDR1 as SGHRS and CDR2 as YFSETQ. With 1 base removed from V and 2 bases from J, the gap between germline ends came to 16 bases. CDR3 sequence: CASSLRGFPSTYEQYF. For the CDR3, the DNA is TGCGCCAGCAGCTTGAGAGGGTTCCCCTCAACCTACGAGCAGTACTTC.

This CDR3 reads CASSLAGVTGELFF. In DNA form, the CDR3 reads TGCGCCAGCAGCTTGGCCGGGGTCACCGGGGAGCTGTTTTTT. The chain couples TRBV5-1 to TRBJ2-2, with D perhaps TRBD2 (5 bases). The ends were cut back, 0 bases at V and 4 bases at J, with 7 bases in the middle. Germline lookup yields CDR1 SGHRS and CDR2 YFSETQ. The CDR3 is made up of 14 amino acids.

The chain links TRBV4-1 to TRBJ2-1; D may be TRBD1 (5 bases). Between the trimmed V and J ends, which lost 1 base and 3 bases, there was a span of 10 bases. Germline V gives CDR1 MGHRA, CDR2 YSYEKL. The CDR3 sequence is 15 residues long. The CDR3 loop is CASSQVGQGYNEQFF. The DNA of the CDR3 is TGCGCCAGCAGCCAAGTAGGGCAGGGCTACAATGAGCAGTTCTTC.